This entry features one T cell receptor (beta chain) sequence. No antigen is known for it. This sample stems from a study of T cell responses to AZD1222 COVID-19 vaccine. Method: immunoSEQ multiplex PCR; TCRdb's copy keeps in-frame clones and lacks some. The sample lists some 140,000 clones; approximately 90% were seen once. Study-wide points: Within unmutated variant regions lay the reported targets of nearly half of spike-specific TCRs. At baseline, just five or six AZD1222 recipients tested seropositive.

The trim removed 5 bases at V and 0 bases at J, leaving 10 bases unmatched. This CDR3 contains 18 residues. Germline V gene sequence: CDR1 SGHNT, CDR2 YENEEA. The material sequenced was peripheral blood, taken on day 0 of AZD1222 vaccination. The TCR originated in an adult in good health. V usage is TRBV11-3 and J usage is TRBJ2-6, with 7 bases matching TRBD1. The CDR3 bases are TGTGCCAGCAGCCCCCCGACAGGGAAGAGCTCTGGGGCCAACGTCCTGACTTTC. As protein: CASSPPTGKSSGANVLTF.